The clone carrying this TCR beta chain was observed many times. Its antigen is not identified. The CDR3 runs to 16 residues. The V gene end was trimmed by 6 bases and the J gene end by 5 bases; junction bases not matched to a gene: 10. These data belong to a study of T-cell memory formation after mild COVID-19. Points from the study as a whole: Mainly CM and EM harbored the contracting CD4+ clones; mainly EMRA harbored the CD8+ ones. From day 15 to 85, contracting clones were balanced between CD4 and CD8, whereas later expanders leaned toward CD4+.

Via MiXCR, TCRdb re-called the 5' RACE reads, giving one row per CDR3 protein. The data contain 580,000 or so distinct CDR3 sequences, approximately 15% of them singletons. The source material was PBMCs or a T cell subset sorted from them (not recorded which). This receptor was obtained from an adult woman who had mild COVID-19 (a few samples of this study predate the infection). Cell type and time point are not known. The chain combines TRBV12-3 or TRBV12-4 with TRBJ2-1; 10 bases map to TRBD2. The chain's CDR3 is CASSQVTSGPHNEQFF. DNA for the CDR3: TGTGCCAGCAGCCAGGTGACTAGCGGGCCTCACAATGAGCAGTTCTTC.